Listed below are T cell receptor beta chains from one sample, sequenced in a study of cytomegalovirus exposure and HLA in healthy donors. Repertoires were generated with immunoSEQ multiplex PCR, while TCRdb's copy carries only in-frame clones and drops some. The table records approximately 150,000 clones, roughly four fifths of them present only once. Source material: PBMCs. These receptor sequences come from a girl aged 5-17 years in good health and CMV-seropositive. CDR3s include the opening cysteine and the closing phenylalanine or tryptophan. D genes are given only for firm matches. Some rows have no size entry. The others give once, few or many, or a class for an expanded clone.

clone size | J gene | D gene | V gene | CDR3 protein | CDR3 DNA
once | TRBJ1-4 | . | TRBV27 | CASRGGYKGSPTNEKLLF | TGTGCCAGCAGGGGGGGGTACAAGGGAAGCCCAACTAATGAAAAACTGCTTTTT
. | TRBJ1-1 | TRBD1 | TRBV7-9 | CAPQGEPFTEAFF | TGTGCCCCCCAGGGGGAGCCTTTCACTGAAGCTTTCTTT
. | TRBJ2-5 | TRBD2 | TRBV5-6 | CASSLVGGEETQYF | TGTGCCAGCAGCTTGGTGGGGGGGGAGGAGACCCAGTACTTC
. | TRBJ1-1 | TRBD1 | TRBV15 | CATSRGDRADTEAFF | TGTGCCACCAGCAGGGGGGACAGGGCGGACACTGAAGCTTTCTTT
. | TRBJ2-3 | TRBD2 | TRBV5-4 | CASSFLAGNQYF | TGTGCCAGCAGCTTTCTAGCGGGGAATCAGTATTTT
. | TRBJ1-2 | TRBD1 | TRBV15 | CATSSGQNYGYTF | TGTGCCACCAGCTCGGGACAGAACTATGGCTACACCTTC
. | TRBJ1-1 | . | TRBV6-5 | CASSRTTGTEAFF | TGTGCCAGCAGCCGGACTACGGGCACTGAAGCTTTCTTT
once | TRBJ1-2 | . | TRBV6-6 | CASSSPTADYGYTF | TGTGCCAGCAGTTCCCCGACTGCAGACTATGGCTACACCTTC
few | TRBJ1-2 | TRBD1 | TRBV7-2 | CASSLLSTGGGYGYTF | TGTGCCAGCAGCCTACTATCAACAGGGGGCGGCTATGGCTACACCTTC
. | TRBJ2-2 | TRBD1 | TRBV5-1 | CASSLGQGNTGELFF | TGCGCCAGCAGCCTGGGACAGGGCAACACCGGGGAGCTGTTTTTT
once | TRBJ2-7 | . | TRBV6-4 | CASFLRGQGYEQYF | TGTGCCAGCTTCCTCAGGGGCCAAGGTTACGAGCAGTACTTC
few | TRBJ1-5 | . | TRBV19 | CASSTSGSSNQPQHF | TGTGCCAGTAGTACCTCGGGGAGCAGCAATCAGCCCCAGCATTTT
. | TRBJ1-1 | . | TRBV7-3 | CASSLSSGTEAFF | TGTGCCAGCAGCTTAAGTTCCGGCACTGAAGCTTTCTTT
. | TRBJ1-1 | . | TRBV19 | CASSIEGHLQNTEAFF | TGTGCCAGTAGTATAGAGGGGCATCTTCAAAACACTGAAGCTTTCTTT
few | TRBJ1-3 | TRBD1 | TRBV6-5 | CASSYEGAEGNTIYF | TGTGCCAGCAGTTACGAGGGGGCAGAAGGAAACACCATATATTTT
. | TRBJ2-2 | TRBD1 | TRBV27 | CASNPNRGIGELFF | TGTGCCAGCAATCCAAACAGGGGTATCGGGGAGCTGTTTTTT
. | TRBJ2-7 | . | TRBV11-3 | CASSLWSYEQYF | TGTGCCAGCAGCCTATGGTCCTACGAGCAGTACTTC
. | TRBJ1-5 | TRBD1 | TRBV19 | CASTQDRAYQPQHF | TGTGCCAGTACCCAGGACAGGGCTTATCAGCCCCAGCATTTT
. | TRBJ1-1 | TRBD1 | TRBV5-1 | CASKAGTGNTEAFF | TGCGCCAGCAAAGCCGGGACAGGGAACACTGAAGCTTTCTTT
. | TRBJ1-1 | TRBD1 | TRBV5-6 | CASSWRTGRVNTEAFF | TGTGCCAGCAGCTGGAGGACAGGGCGGGTGAACACTGAAGCTTTCTTT
. | TRBJ2-4 | . | TRBV7-2 | CASSPGLRNIQYF | TGTGCCAGCAGCCCCGGACTGAGAAACATTCAGTACTTC
. | TRBJ2-3 | TRBD2 | TRBV4-1 | CASSPKSGGNTDTQYF | TGCGCCAGCAGCCCAAAGAGCGGGGGGAACACAGATACGCAGTATTTT
once | TRBJ1-3 | TRBD1 | TRBV7-9 | CASRKAGGYQNTIYF | TGTGCCAGCAGAAAGGCAGGGGGCTATCAGAACACCATATATTTT